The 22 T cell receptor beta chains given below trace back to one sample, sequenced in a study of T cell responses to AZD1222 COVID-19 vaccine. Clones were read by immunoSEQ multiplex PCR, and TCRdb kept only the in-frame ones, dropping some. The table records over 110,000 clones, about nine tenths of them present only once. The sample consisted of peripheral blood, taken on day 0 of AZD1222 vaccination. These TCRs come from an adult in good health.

CDR3 sequence reads: CASGPRGAGGLETQYF. The CDR3 region has the DNA TGTGCTAGTGGTCCGCGTGGGGCGGGAGGGTTAGAGACCCAGTACTTC. This rearrangement joins TRBV12-5 to TRBJ2-5; 9 bases are a match to TRBD2. V was clipped by 5 bases and J by 4 bases; unmatched bases: 11. CDR3 length equals 16 residues. CDR1 and CDR2 from the germline V gene are LGHNT and FRNRAP.

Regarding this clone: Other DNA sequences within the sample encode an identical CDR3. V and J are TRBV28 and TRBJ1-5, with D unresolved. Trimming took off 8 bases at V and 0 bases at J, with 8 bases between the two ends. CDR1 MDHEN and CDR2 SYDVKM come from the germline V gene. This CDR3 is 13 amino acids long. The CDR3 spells CASSGVSNQPQHF. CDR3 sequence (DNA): TGTGCCAGCTCGGGAGTTAGCAATCAGCCCCAGCATTTT.

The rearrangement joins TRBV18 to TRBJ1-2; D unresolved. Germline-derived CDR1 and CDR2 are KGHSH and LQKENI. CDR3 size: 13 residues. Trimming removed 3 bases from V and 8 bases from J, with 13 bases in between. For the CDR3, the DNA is TGTGCCAGCTCACCGGACGGCCGGGTGGGCTACACCTTC. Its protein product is CASSPDGRVGYTF.

The DNA for the CDR3 is TGTGCCAGCAGTTTAGGGGGTCGGACTGAAGCTTTCTTT. This translates into CASSLGGRTEAFF. The chain is built from TRBV27 and TRBJ1-1; tentative D call: TRBD1 (5 bases). The CDR3 contains 13 residues. Germline-derived CDR1 and CDR2 are MNHEY and SMNVEV (reference sequence). The V end was cut by 2 bases, the J end by 5 bases, with 9 bases between.

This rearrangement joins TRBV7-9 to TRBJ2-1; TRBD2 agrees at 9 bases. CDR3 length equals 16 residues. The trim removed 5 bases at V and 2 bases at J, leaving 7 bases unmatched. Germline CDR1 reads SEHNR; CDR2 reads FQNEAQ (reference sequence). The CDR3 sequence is CASSPPRGRAYNEQFF. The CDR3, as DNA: TGTGCCAGCAGCCCCCCCCGCGGGAGGGCCTACAATGAGCAGTTCTTC.

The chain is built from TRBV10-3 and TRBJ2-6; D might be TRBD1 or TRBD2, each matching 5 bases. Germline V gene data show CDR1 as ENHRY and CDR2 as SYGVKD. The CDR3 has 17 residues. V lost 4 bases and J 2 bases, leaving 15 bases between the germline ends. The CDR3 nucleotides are TGTGCCATCAGTGCCGTAGAGGGGCGTGCTGGGGCCAACGTCCTGACTTTC. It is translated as CAISAVEGRAGANVLTF.

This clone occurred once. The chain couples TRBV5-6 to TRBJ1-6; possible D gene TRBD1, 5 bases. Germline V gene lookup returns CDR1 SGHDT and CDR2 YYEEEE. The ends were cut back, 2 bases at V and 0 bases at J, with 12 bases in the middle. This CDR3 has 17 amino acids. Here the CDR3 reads CASSFLQASSYNSPLHF. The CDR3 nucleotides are TGTGCCAGCAGCTTTCTACAGGCGAGCTCCTATAATTCACCCCTCCACTTT.

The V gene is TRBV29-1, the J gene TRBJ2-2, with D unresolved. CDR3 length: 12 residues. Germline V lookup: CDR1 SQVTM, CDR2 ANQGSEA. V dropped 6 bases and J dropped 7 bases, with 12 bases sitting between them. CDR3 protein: CSVLKDHGELFF. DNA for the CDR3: TGCAGCGTGTTGAAGGACCACGGGGAGCTGTTTTTT.

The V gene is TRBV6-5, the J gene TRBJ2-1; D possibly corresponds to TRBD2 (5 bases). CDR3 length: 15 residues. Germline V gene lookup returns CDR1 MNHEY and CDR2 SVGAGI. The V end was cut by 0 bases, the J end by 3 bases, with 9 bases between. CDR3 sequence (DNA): TGTGCCAGCAGTTACTCAAGGACTGTCTACAATGAGCAGTTCTTC. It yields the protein CASSYSRTVYNEQFF.

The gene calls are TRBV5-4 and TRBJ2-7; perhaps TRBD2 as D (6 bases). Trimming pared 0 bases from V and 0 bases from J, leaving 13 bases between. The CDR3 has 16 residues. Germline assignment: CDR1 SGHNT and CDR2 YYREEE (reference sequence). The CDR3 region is CASSLEYGGSSYEQYF. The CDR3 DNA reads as TGTGCCAGCAGCTTGGAATACGGGGGAAGCTCCTACGAGCAGTACTTC.

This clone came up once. CDR3 nucleotide sequence: TGTGCCAGCACCCCCGGACGCCCGTACCAAGAGACCCAGTACTTC. This gives the protein CASTPGRPYQETQYF. The rearrangement links TRBV7-2 to TRBJ2-5; D is unresolved. The germline gives CDR1 SGHTA, CDR2 FQGNSA. V lost 7 bases and J lost 0, with 15 bases in between. This CDR3 is 15 amino acids long.

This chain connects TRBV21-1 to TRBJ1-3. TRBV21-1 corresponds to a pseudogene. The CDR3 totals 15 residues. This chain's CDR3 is CASMPRGVAGNTIYF. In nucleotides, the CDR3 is TGTGCCAGCATGCCTCGGGGGGTGGCTGGAAACACCATATATTTT.

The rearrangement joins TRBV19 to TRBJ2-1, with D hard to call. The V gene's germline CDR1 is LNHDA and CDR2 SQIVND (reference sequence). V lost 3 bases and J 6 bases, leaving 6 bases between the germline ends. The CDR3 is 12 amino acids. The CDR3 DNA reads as TGTGCCAGTAGTATTCCCAGCAATGAGCAGTTCTTC. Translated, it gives CASSIPSNEQFF.

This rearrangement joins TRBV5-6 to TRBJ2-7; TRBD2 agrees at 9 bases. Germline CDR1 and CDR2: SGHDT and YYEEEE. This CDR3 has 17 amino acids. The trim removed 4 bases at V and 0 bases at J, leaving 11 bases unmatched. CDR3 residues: CASSVISGTSSSYEQYF. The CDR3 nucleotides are TGTGCCAGCAGCGTGATTTCCGGGACTAGCTCCTCCTACGAGCAGTACTTC.

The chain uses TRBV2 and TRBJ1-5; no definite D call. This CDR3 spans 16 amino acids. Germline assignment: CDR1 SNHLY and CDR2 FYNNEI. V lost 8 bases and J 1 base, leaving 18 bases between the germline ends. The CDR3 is CASSVIGRTSNQPQHF. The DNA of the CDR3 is TGTGCCAGCTCGGTGATAGGACGGACGAGCAATCAGCCCCAGCATTTT.

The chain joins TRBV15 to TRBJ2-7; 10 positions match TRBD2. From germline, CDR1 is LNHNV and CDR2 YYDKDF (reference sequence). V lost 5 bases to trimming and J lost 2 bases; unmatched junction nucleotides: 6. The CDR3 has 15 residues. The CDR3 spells CATSSRTSGPYEQYF. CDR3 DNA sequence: TGTGCCACCAGCTCTCGGACTAGCGGTCCCTACGAGCAGTACTTC. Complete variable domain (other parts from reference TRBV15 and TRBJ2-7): DAMVIQNPRYQVTQFGKPVTLSCSQTLNHNVMYWYQQKSSQAPKLLFHYYDKDFNNEADTPDNFQSRRPNTSFCFLDIRSPGLGDTAMYLCATSSRTSGPYEQYFGPGTRLTVT.

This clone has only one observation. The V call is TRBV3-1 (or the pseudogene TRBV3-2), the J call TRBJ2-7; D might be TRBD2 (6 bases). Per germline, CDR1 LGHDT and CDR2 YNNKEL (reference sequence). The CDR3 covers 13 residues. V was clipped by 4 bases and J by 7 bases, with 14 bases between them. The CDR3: CASSPGTPGEQYF. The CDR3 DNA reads TGTGCCAGCAGCCCGGGGACTCCCGGGGAGCAGTACTTC.

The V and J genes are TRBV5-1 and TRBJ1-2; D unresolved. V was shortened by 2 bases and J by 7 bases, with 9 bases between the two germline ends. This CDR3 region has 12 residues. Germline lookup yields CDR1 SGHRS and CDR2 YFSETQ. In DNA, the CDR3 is TGCGCCAGCAGCTTACCCACCGGTGGCTACACCTTC. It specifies CASSLPTGGYTF.

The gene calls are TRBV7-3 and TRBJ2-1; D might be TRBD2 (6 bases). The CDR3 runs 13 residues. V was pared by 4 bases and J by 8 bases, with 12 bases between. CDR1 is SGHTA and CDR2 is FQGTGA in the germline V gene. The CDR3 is CASSSLGGYEQFF. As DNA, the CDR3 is TGTGCCAGCAGCTCCCTCGGGGGTTATGAGCAGTTCTTC.

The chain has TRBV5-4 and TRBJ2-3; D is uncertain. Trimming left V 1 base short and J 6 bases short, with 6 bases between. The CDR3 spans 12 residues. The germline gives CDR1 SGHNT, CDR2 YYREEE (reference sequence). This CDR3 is CASSLMEDTQYF. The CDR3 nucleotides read TGTGCCAGCAGCTTGATGGAGGATACGCAGTATTTT.

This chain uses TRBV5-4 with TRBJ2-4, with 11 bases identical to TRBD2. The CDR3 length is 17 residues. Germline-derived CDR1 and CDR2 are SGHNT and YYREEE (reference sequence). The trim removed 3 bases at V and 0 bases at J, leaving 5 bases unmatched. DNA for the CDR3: TGTGCCAGCAGCTCTTTAGCGGGAGGGTTAGCCAAAAACATTCAGTACTTC. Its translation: CASSSLAGGLAKNIQYF.

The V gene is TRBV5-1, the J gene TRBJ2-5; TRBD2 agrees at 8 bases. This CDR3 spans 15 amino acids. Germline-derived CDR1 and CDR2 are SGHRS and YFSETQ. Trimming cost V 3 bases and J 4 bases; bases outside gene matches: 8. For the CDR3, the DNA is TGCGCCAGCAGCTCGGGAGGGATAGGTAGAGAGACCCAGTACTTC. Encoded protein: CASSSGGIGRETQYF. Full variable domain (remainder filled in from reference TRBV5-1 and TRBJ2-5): KAGVTQTPRYLIKTRGQQVTLSCSPISGHRSVSWYQQTPGQGLQFLFEYFSETQRNKGNFPGRFSGRQFSNSRSEMNVSTLELGDSALYLCASSSGGIGRETQYFGPGTRLLVL.